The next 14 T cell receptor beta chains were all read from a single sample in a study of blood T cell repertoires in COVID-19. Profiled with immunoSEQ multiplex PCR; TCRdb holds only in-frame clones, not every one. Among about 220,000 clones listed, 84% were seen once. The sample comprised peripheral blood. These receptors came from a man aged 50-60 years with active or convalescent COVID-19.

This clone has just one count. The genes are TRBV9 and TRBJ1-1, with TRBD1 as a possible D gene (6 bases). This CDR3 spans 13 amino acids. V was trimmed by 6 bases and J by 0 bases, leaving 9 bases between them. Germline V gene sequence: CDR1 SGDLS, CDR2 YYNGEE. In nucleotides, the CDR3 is TGTGCCAGCACGGCAGGGGTGAACACTGAAGCTTTCTTT. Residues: CASTAGVNTEAFF.

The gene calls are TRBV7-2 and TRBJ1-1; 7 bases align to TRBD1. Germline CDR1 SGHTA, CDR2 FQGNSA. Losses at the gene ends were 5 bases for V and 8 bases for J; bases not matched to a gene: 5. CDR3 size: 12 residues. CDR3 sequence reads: CASSPMGQEAFF. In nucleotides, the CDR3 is TGTGCCAGCAGCCCGATGGGACAGGAAGCTTTCTTT.

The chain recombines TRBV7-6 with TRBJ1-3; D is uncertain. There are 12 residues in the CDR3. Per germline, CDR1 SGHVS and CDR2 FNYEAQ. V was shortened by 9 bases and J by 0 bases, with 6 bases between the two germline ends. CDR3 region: CASSRSGNTIYF. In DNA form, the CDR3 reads TGTGCCAGTTCCCGCTCTGGAAACACCATATATTTT.

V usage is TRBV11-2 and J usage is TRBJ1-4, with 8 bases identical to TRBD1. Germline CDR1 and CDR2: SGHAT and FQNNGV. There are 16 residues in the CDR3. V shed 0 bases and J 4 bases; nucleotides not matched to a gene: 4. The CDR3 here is CASSLDRGQINEKLFF. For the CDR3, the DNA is TGTGCCAGCAGCTTAGACAGGGGGCAGATTAATGAAAAACTGTTTTTT.

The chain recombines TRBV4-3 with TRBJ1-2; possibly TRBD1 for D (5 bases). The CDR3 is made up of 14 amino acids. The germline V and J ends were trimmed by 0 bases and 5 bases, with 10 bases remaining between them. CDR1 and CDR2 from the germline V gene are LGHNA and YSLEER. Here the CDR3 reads CASSQDWQGYGYTF. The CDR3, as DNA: TGCGCCAGCAGCCAAGATTGGCAGGGTTATGGCTACACCTTC.

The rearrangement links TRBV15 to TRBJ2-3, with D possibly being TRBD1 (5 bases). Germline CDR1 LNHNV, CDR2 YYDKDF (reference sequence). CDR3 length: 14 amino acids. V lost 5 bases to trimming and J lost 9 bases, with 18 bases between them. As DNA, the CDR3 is TGTGCCACCAGCCGACCCGAGGATTGGGGCACGCAGTATTTT. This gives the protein CATSRPEDWGTQYF.

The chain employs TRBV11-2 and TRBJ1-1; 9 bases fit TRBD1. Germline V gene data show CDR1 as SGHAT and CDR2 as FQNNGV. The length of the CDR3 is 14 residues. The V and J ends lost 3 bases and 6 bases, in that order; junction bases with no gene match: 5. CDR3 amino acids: CASSFGQGTPEAFF. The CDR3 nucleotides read TGTGCCAGCAGCTTTGGACAGGGGACACCTGAAGCTTTCTTT.

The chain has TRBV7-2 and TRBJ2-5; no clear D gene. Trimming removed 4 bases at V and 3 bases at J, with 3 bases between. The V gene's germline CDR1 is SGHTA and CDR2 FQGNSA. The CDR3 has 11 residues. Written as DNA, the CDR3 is TGTGCCAGCAGCTCAGAAGAGACCCAGTACTTC. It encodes CASSSEETQYF.

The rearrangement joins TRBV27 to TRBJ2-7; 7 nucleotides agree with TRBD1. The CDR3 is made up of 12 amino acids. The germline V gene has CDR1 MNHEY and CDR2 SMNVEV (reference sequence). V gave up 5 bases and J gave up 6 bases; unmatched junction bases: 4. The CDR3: CASSPTGAEQYF. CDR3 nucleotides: TGTGCCAGCAGTCCTACAGGGGCCGAGCAGTACTTC.

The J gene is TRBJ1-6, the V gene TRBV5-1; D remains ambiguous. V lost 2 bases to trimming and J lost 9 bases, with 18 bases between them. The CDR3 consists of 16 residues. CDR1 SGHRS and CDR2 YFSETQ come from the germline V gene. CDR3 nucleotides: TGCGCCAGCAGCTTATGGGGAGGGTCCCGGAGTTCACCCCTCCACTTT. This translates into CASSLWGGSRSSPLHF. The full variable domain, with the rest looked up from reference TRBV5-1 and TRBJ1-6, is KAGVTQTPRYLIKTRGQQVTLSCSPISGHRSVSWYQQTPGQGLQFLFEYFSETQRNKGNFPGRFSGRQFSNSRSEMNVSTLELGDSALYLCASSLWGGSRSSPLHFGNGTRLTVT.

The CDR3 region has the DNA TGTGCCAGCTCACCCCCACAGGACTCCTACAATGAGCAGTTCTTC. It encodes CASSPPQDSYNEQFF. This chain links TRBV18 with TRBJ2-1; D may be TRBD1 (5 bases). Trimming removed 3 bases from V and 0 bases from J, with 9 bases in between. Germline CDR1 is KGHSH and CDR2 is LQKENI. The CDR3 has 15 residues.

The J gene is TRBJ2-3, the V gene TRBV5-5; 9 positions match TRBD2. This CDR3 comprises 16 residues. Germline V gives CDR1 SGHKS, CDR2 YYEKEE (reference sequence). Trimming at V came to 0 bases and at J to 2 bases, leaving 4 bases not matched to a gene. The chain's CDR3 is CASSLGLAELTDTQYF. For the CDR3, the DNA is TGTGCCAGCAGCTTGGGACTAGCGGAGCTCACAGATACGCAGTATTTT.

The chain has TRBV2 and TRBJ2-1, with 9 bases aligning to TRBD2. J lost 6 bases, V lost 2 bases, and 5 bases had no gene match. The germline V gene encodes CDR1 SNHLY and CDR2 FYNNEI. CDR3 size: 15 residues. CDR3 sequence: CASSERIAGVNEQFF. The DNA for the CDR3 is TGTGCCAGCAGTGAACGGATAGCGGGAGTCAATGAGCAGTTCTTC.

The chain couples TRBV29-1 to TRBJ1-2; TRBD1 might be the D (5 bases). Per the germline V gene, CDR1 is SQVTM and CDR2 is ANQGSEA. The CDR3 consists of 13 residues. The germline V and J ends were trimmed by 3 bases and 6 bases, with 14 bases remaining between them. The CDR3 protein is CSVESPGMDGYTF. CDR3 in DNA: TGCAGCGTTGAGTCCCCAGGGATGGATGGCTACACCTTC.